Each of the 23 T cell receptor beta chains below was sequenced from the same sample in a study of shared clonotypes between healthy human individuals. Here immunoSEQ multiplex PCR was the method, and the copy in TCRdb shows in-frame clones only, minus some. There are millions of clones in the sample; around 90% occur only once, and 0.11% to 0.15% lies in the top ten. The sample consisted of naive CD4+ T cells sorted from blood. Subset of the sample: CD45RA+ positively selected. The source is a man aged 18 to 30 in good health.

The chain couples TRBV18 to TRBJ2-1; D may be TRBD1 (7 bases). Germline V gene lookup returns CDR1 KGHSH and CDR2 LQKENI. Trimming removed 4 bases at V and 7 bases at J, with 20 bases between. The CDR3 consists of 16 residues. Here the CDR3 reads CASSQSGGSLGNEQFF. Written as DNA, the CDR3 is TGTGCCAGCTCACAATCAGGGGGGTCTCTGGGGAATGAGCAGTTCTTC.

The J gene is TRBJ2-3, the V gene TRBV6-1; no firm D call. CDR3 length equals 14 residues. The V and J ends lost 8 bases and 0 bases respectively, with 12 bases between them. CDR1 and CDR2 from the germline V gene are MNHNS and SASEGT. CDR3 protein: CASPPPTSTDTQYF. The CDR3 DNA reads as TGTGCCAGCCCCCCCCCAACTAGCACAGATACGCAGTATTTT.

The V call is TRBV19, the J call TRBJ1-2; D may be TRBD1 (6 bases). There are 14 residues in the CDR3. Germline assignment: CDR1 LNHDA and CDR2 SQIVND (reference sequence). Trimming took 4 bases from V and 6 from J, leaving 15 bases between them. CDR3 residues: CASSRGQPRDGYTF. Written as DNA, the CDR3 is TGTGCCAGTAGTAGGGGACAACCCCGGGATGGCTACACCTTC. The variable domain in full, with the rest retrieved from reference TRBV19 and TRBJ1-2, is DGGITQSPKYLFRKEGQNVTLSCEQNLNHDAMYWYRQDPGQGLRLIYYSQIVNDFQKGDIAEGYSVSREKKESFPLTVTSAQKNPTAFYLCASSRGQPRDGYTFGSGTRLTVV.

This chain connects TRBV5-1 to TRBJ2-5, with 8 positions matching TRBD2. The CDR3 runs 15 residues. The ends lost 4 bases at V and 5 bases at J; junction bases unmatched: 10. Germline loops: CDR1 SGHRS, CDR2 YFSETQ. The CDR3 loop reads CASSGTRRVGETQYF. The CDR3 region has the DNA TGCGCCAGCAGCGGGACTAGGAGGGTTGGGGAGACCCAGTACTTC.

This clone came up once. CDR3: CASTRRVAGGVEQYF. CDR3 nucleotides: TGTGCCAGCACCCGCCGGGTAGCGGGGGGGGTCGAGCAGTACTTC. This sequence joins TRBV6-6 and TRBJ2-7; 11 bases map to TRBD2. With V trimmed by 7 bases and J by 6 bases, 11 bases remained unmatched. Germline V gene sequence: CDR1 MNHNY, CDR2 SVGAGI (reference sequence). The CDR3 is 15 residues long.

The rearrangement joins TRBV25-1 to TRBJ2-7; D is unresolved. The CDR3 loop spans 14 amino acids. The V end lost 3 bases, the J end lost 3 bases, and 12 bases lay between the germline ends. Germline V gives CDR1 MGHDK, CDR2 SYGVNS. DNA for the CDR3: TGTGCCAGCAGTGACTCCGACCCAGGCTACGAGCAGTACTTC. This gives the protein CASSDSDPGYEQYF.

This sequence joins TRBV5-6 and TRBJ2-7; D gene unclear. CDR1 is SGHDT and CDR2 is YYEEEE in the germline V gene. The CDR3 length is 13 residues. The V and J ends lost 2 bases and 1 base respectively, with 7 bases between them. The CDR3 loop reads CASSFSPSYEQYF. The CDR3 nucleotides are TGTGCCAGCAGCTTTAGCCCTTCCTACGAGCAGTACTTC.

This clone has a single count. This sequence joins TRBV7-2 and TRBJ2-7; possible D gene TRBD1, 6 bases. V lost 5 bases and J 6 bases, leaving 11 bases between the germline ends. There are 12 residues in the CDR3. CDR1 is SGHTA, CDR2 FQGNSA, per germline. The DNA for the CDR3 is TGTGCCAGCAGCCCACAGGGTGGCGAGCAGTACTTC. It translates to CASSPQGGEQYF.

The chain is built from TRBV6-5 and TRBJ2-5; no clear D gene. This CDR3 is built from 11 residues. V lost 4 bases and J lost 9, with 9 bases in between. The V gene's germline CDR1 is MNHEY and CDR2 SVGAGI. The CDR3: CASSSSSAQYF. In nucleotides, the CDR3 is TGTGCCAGCAGTTCCAGCTCGGCCCAGTACTTC.

This chain links TRBV11-2 with TRBJ2-6; the D gene is possibly TRBD2 (6 bases). Germline V lookup: CDR1 SGHAT, CDR2 FQNNGV. V lost 5 bases to trimming and J lost 2 bases, with 13 bases between them. The CDR3 runs to 16 residues. In DNA, the CDR3 is TGTGCCAGCAGCCCACCGGGAGTAACTGGGGCCAACGTCCTGACTTTC. Translated, it gives CASSPPGVTGANVLTF.

J is TRBJ1-6 and V is TRBV5-1; 9 nucleotides agree with TRBD1. V lost 0 bases, J lost 9 bases, and 13 bases stayed unmatched. The CDR3 loop spans 18 amino acids. The germline CDR1 and CDR2 sequences are SGHRS and YFSETQ. Here the CDR3 reads CASSLEGQGNARGSPLHF. CDR3 DNA sequence: TGCGCCAGCAGCTTGGAAGGACAGGGGAATGCTCGCGGTTCACCCCTCCACTTT.

The rearrangement links TRBV15 to TRBJ2-5, with 12 bases that match TRBD2. V shed 1 base and J 2 bases; nucleotides not matched to a gene: 11. The CDR3 has 19 amino acids. CDR1 and CDR2 (germline): LNHNV, YYDKDF (reference sequence). CDR3 loop: CATSRVLGLAGPLQETQYF. CDR3 in DNA: TGTGCCACCAGCAGAGTCTTGGGACTAGCGGGCCCGTTACAAGAGACCCAGTACTTC.

The genes are TRBV27 and TRBJ1-2; the match to TRBD1 covers 7 bases. The trim removed 3 bases at V and 7 bases at J, leaving 8 bases unmatched. Germline assignment: CDR1 MNHEY and CDR2 SMNVEV (reference sequence). CDR3 length equals 14 residues. In DNA, the CDR3 is TGTGCCAGCAGTTTCAGTAACAGGGGCAGTGGCTACACCTTC. This sequence encodes CASSFSNRGSGYTF.

CDR3 nucleotides: TGCGCCAGCAGTGATGGTCCCGGGACAGGTACCTACGAGCAGTACTTC. It yields the protein CASSDGPGTGTYEQYF. The chain has TRBV10-2 and TRBJ2-7, with 8 bases fitting TRBD1. The V gene's germline CDR1 is WSHSY and CDR2 SAAADI. CDR3 length equals 16 residues. Trimming removed 3 bases from V and 2 bases from J; junction bases left unmatched: 9.

V and J are TRBV30 and TRBJ2-7, with D perhaps TRBD1 (5 bases). Germline lookup yields CDR1 GTSNPN and CDR2 SVGIG (reference sequence). Trimming took 0 bases from V and 5 from J, leaving 14 bases between them. The CDR3 is made up of 14 amino acids. The CDR3 coding sequence is TGTGCCTGGAGTGTACACGGCAGGGCCCACGAGCAGTACTTC. Translated, it gives CAWSVHGRAHEQYF.

This clone occurred once. The chain joins TRBV7-2 to TRBJ2-5, with 7 positions matching TRBD1. Germline trimming cut 1 base from V and 11 bases from J; bases unmatched to any gene: 10. This CDR3 has 14 residues. In germline, CDR1 is SGHTA, CDR2 FQGNSA. The CDR3 nucleotides are TGTGCCAGCAGCTTAGTCGGGGACAGAGGGGAGCAGTACTTC. It is translated as CASSLVGDRGEQYF.

This clone came up a few times. The chain links TRBV10-1 to TRBJ1-1; D unresolved. Germline V lookup: CDR1 WNHNN, CDR2 SYGVQD (reference sequence). The CDR3 is 13 amino acids. V lost 5 bases to trimming and J lost 1 base, with 8 bases between them. CDR3 sequence reads: CASSKQENTEAFF. CDR3 in DNA: TGCGCCAGCAGTAAGCAGGAGAACACTGAAGCTTTCTTT.

J is TRBJ1-1 and V is TRBV7-9; no definite D call. This CDR3 spans 13 amino acids. Trimming took 2 bases from V and 5 from J, leaving 9 bases between them. CDR1 SEHNR and CDR2 FQNEAQ come from the germline V gene (reference sequence). In DNA form, the CDR3 reads TGTGCCAGCAGCTTAAACCCCGGGACTGAAGCTTTCTTT. Its protein is CASSLNPGTEAFF.

This chain links TRBV6-6 with TRBJ2-1; 7 bases match TRBD1. The V and J ends lost 0 bases and 5 bases, in that order; junction bases with no gene match: 4. Germline CDR1 is MNHNY and CDR2 is SVGAGI (reference sequence). The CDR3 sequence is 15 residues long. The CDR3 region has the DNA TGTGCCAGCAGTTACTCGGCAGGGGGTAACAATGAGCAGTTCTTC. It specifies CASSYSAGGNNEQFF.

The chain has TRBV7-9 and TRBJ2-7; 12 bases fit TRBD1. J lost 1 base, V lost 5 bases, and 6 bases had no gene match. From germline, CDR1 is SEHNR and CDR2 FQNEAQ (reference sequence). The CDR3 has 16 residues. In DNA form, the CDR3 reads TGTGCCAGCAGCCCCCCGGGACAGGGGGCTTCCTACGAGCAGTACTTC. Translating it yields CASSPPGQGASYEQYF.

The V call is TRBV19, the J call TRBJ1-2; D not resolved. The ends were cut back, 5 bases at V and 5 bases at J, with 15 bases in the middle. Looked up from germline, CDR1 is LNHDA and CDR2 is SQIVND (reference sequence). This CDR3 is built from 14 residues. The CDR3 spells CASSFGPERYGYTF. The CDR3 coding sequence is TGTGCCAGTAGTTTTGGACCGGAACGGTATGGCTACACCTTC.

The chain employs TRBV27 and TRBJ2-1, with 9 nucleotides matching TRBD1. CDR3 length: 15 residues. The germline V gene encodes CDR1 MNHEY and CDR2 SMNVEV (reference sequence). J gave up 4 bases and V 4 bases, and 5 bases lay outside the gene matches. The CDR3 DNA reads as TGTGCCAGCAGTTGGACAGGGGCTTCTTACAATGAGCAGTTCTTC. It codes for CASSWTGASYNEQFF.

This sequence joins TRBV5-1 and TRBJ2-7, with 9 bases lining up with TRBD2. The CDR3 is 17 residues long. With 0 bases clipped from V and 0 bases from J, the junction kept 7 bases outside the gene matches. The germline CDR1 and CDR2 sequences are SGHRS and YFSETQ. CDR3 sequence (DNA): TGCGCCAGCAGCTTGGTCGTAGCGGGAGAGCTCTCCTACGAGCAGTACTTC. It yields the protein CASSLVVAGELSYEQYF.